This TCR beta chain was captured by sequencing in a study of T cells after yellow fever vaccination (dated 2019 in TCRdb). Regarding the study in general: Libraries from fractions with low cell numbers were prepared with the SMART-Seq v4 Ultra Low Input RNA kit. To follow T-cell clones before and after primary and booster YFV17D yellow fever vaccination, bulk TCR alpha and beta repertoires were sequenced over time. Blood samples were taken at several timepoints before and after primary and secondary immunization, and bulk PBMC replicates and cell subsets were isolated. The cohort comprised two healthy male donors, one aged 18 to 30 and one aged 30 to 39 years. What the work shows at the level of the full study, not this receptor alone: Computational filtering was needed because FACS-sorted repertoires could contain abundant contaminating clonotypes from the bulk population. The study included only two donors, which limits how far the findings can be generalized. After the booster, most of the clones that had expanded following primary vaccination were detected again (96% of CD4 and 85% to 90% of CD8), which suggests that memory was broadly maintained. A small share of clonotypes was detected in both CD4 and CD8 compartments, with the overlap likely arising from convergent recombination. The secondary T-cell response was found to be weaker but faster than the primary response, with a peak reached on day 5 rather than on day 15.

Explained via the paper, the treatment or condition label denotes: live attenuated yellow fever vaccine strain. PBMCs were isolated from peripheral blood using a standard Ficoll-Paque protocol. Dynabeads CD4 and CD8 positive selection kits were used to isolate the CD4 and CD8 T-cell fractions. RNA was extracted with TriZol from bulk PBMCs, CD4 and CD8 fractions, and dextramer-positive and dextramer-negative fractions. The instrument given in TCRdb is Illumina NovaSeq 6000. TCR cDNA was synthesized by 5'RACE template switching, which introduced a universal primer site and unique molecular identifiers. Priming of cDNA synthesis was performed from both the TCR alpha and TCR beta constant segments. Library amplification used two PCR steps, and the second PCR step added sample barcodes and sequencing adapters. Sequencing of the libraries was done on either Illumina HiSeq 2500 (2x100 bp) or NovaSeq (2x150 bp). In the source study's methods: MIGEC handled demultiplexing of reads and collapsing into UMI consensus sequences, while MiXCR performed V(D)J alignment. Clonotypes responding to the vaccine were identified with edgeR on replicate PBMC samples, with the criteria of FDR below 0.01 and a log2 fold change above 5 up to day 15. Each bulk clonotype received a CD4 or CD8 identity based on whether the sequenced CD4 or CD8 repertoire contained that clonotype at higher abundance. Using fastp at Q25 and MiXCR, TCRdb reprocessed the public reads and kept productive beta chains. Rows with a matching CDR3 protein are joined into one entry that keeps the most common DNA and genes. The V and J calls shown here were made by TCRdb, not taken from the authors' results. A total of about 260,000 distinct CDR3 sequences appear in this sample, around 5.3% of them only once. Together, the top ten hold approximately 3.5% of the sample.

This clonotype was counted many times. This receptor's antigen is unknown. No much larger clone exists at a distance of one base, and base qualities are not known. V and J lose 5 bases and 2 bases, and a span of 22 bases separates them. CDR1 and CDR2, looked up from the germline V gene, are SGHVS and FQNEAQ. The CDR3 spans 17 residues, from the cysteine through the phenylalanine. The kept DNA is CDR3 alone, 51 bases in frame from the first base. Sequences were derived from CD4+ T cells sorted from PBMCs, sampled on the day of the yellow fever booster vaccination. The rearranged segments are TRBV7-8 and TRBJ2-7; the D gene could be TRBD1 or TRBD2, each one agreeing over 5 bases. The TCR comes from a young man who received the YFV17D yellow fever vaccine. The sequenced DNA is TGTGCCAGCAGCCTCCTTATCCTCAGGGAGAGAACCTACGAGCAGTACTTC. It specifies CASSLLILRERTYEQYF.